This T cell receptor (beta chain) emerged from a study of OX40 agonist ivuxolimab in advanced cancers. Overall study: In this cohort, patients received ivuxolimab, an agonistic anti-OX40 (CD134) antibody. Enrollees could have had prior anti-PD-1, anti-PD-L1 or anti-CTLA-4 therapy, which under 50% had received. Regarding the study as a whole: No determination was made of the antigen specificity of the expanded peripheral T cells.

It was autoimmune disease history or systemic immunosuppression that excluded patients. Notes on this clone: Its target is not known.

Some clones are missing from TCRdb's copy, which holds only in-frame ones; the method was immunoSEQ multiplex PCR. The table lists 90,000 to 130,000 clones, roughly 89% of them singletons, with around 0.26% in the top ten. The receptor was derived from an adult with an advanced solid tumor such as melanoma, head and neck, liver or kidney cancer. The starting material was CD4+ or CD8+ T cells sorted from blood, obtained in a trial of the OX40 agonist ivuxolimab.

The CDR3 is CASSLRPTENTEAFF. CDR3 in DNA: TGTGCCAGCAGTTTGAGACCGACCGAGAACACTGAAGCTTTCTTT. J is TRBJ1-1 and V is TRBV7-9; D unresolved. Germline CDR1 SEHNR, CDR2 FQNEAQ (reference sequence). This CDR3 has 15 amino acids. The V and J ends lost 6 bases and 1 base respectively, with 15 bases between them.